This T cell receptor beta chain came from a study of brain T cells in children with intractable seizures. The data were produced by immunoSEQ multiplex PCR, yet TCRdb's version contains in-frame clones alone and is incomplete. The repertoire has about 80,000 clones, under 95% of them found once; the top ten carry around 22%. The CDR3 is 15 amino acids. Unmatched junction bases numbered 4, after V lost 5 bases and J lost 2 bases. Germline V gene sequence: CDR1 MNHNY, CDR2 SVGAGI (reference sequence). The chain has TRBV6-6 and TRBJ2-7; 12 bases match TRBD2. The sequenced sample was peripheral blood, obtained at surgery. This sequence originates from a girl aged 2 to 10 with Rasmussen encephalitis and intractable seizures. This CDR3 is CASSVTSGRPYEQYF. The CDR3 DNA reads TGTGCCAGCAGTGTGACTAGCGGGAGACCCTACGAGCAGTACTTC.